This paragraph covers one T cell receptor (beta chain) sequence. Its cognate antigen is unknown. TCRdb re-called the 5' RACE reads with MiXCR, one entry per CDR3 protein. This table holds 1.5 million to 2 million distinct CDR3 sequences, more than 30% found once. This specimen comes from a study of identical twins. In germline, CDR1 is SQVTM, CDR2 ANQGSEA. J lost 5 bases, V lost 3 bases, and 4 bases had no gene match. This CDR3 is 13 amino acids long. Study-level findings and limits: Out-of-frame alpha sequences shared between twins exhibited an excess of low generation probability.

The receptor's source is a newborn girl in good health. The specimen was cord blood. The chain joins TRBV29-1 to TRBJ2-7; TRBD2 matches 10 bases. The CDR3 protein is CSVESGRAHEQYF. In DNA, the CDR3 is TGCAGCGTTGAGAGCGGGAGGGCCCACGAGCAGTACTTC.